The 28 T cell receptor beta chains below come from one sample, sequenced in a study of T cell responses to AZD1222 COVID-19 vaccine. TCRdb's table, derived via immunoSEQ multiplex PCR, lists solely in-frame clones and lacks some. Among some 130,000 clones listed, around 90% were seen once. The sequencing used peripheral blood, collected on day 0 of AZD1222 vaccination. The receptors stem from an adult in good health.

The CDR3 sequence: CASSSPGQGAPNYGYTF. Here the CDR3 DNA reads TGTGCCAGCAGTTCTCCGGGACAGGGGGCGCCTAACTATGGCTACACCTTC. The gene calls are TRBV25-1 and TRBJ1-2, with 12 bases that match TRBD1. The germline CDR1 and CDR2 sequences are MGHDK and SYGVNS. V was pared by 5 bases and J by 0 bases, with 7 bases of the junction left unmatched. The CDR3 extends over 17 amino acids.

The V gene is TRBV7-9, the J gene TRBJ2-7, with TRBD1 as a possible D gene (5 bases). V was trimmed by 1 base and J by 2 bases, leaving 12 bases between them. This CDR3 comprises 15 residues. CDR1 SEHNR and CDR2 FQNEAQ come from the germline V gene (reference sequence). CDR3 in amino acids: CASSLVGTGPYEQYF. For the CDR3, the DNA is TGTGCCAGCAGCTTAGTCGGTACAGGTCCCTACGAGCAGTACTTC.

V is TRBV9 and J is TRBJ1-2, with 9 nucleotides matching TRBD1. CDR1 SGDLS and CDR2 YYNGEE come from the germline V gene. Losses at the gene ends were 3 bases for V and 4 bases for J; bases not matched to a gene: 16. This CDR3 is 18 amino acids long. CDR3 protein: CASSAPQDRGTKFYGYTF. The CDR3 region has the DNA TGTGCCAGCAGCGCTCCCCAGGACAGGGGCACCAAATTCTATGGCTACACCTTC.

The chain links TRBV5-1 to TRBJ1-2; TRBD1 matches at 11 bases. V dropped 4 bases and J dropped 6; count of bases not matched to a gene: 5. The germline V gene encodes CDR1 SGHRS and CDR2 YFSETQ. The CDR3 contains 14 residues. CDR3 residues: CASSAWTGGNGYTF. The CDR3 bases are TGCGCCAGCAGCGCTTGGACAGGGGGCAATGGCTACACCTTC.

The chain has TRBV7-8 and TRBJ2-2; D is perhaps TRBD2 (7 bases). The V gene's germline CDR1 is SGHVS and CDR2 FQNEAQ. CDR3 length: 15 residues. Trimming took off 4 bases at V and 4 bases at J, with 13 bases between the two ends. As DNA, the CDR3 is TGTGCCAGCAGCTACGGGGGGCTTTTCACCGGGGAGCTGTTTTTT. This encodes CASSYGGLFTGELFF.

The V and J genes are TRBV2 and TRBJ1-5; no definite D call. V lost 5 bases and J lost 9, with 17 bases in between. This CDR3 is built from 14 residues. Germline CDR1 and CDR2: SNHLY and FYNNEI. CDR3 region: CASSLRVPLGPQHF. As DNA, the CDR3 is TGTGCCAGCAGTCTGAGGGTGCCCCTGGGGCCCCAGCATTTT.

This chain connects TRBV30 to TRBJ1-1, with 8 positions matching TRBD1. Germline assignment: CDR1 GTSNPN and CDR2 SVGIG (reference sequence). The J segment lost 6 bases and the V segment lost 3 bases, leaving 3 bases of the junction unmatched. The length of the CDR3 is 12 residues. The CDR3 bases are TGTGCCTGGAGCCCGACAGGGGCTGAAGCTTTCTTT. It specifies CAWSPTGAEAFF.

This chain links TRBV5-4 with TRBJ2-7; D not certain. The CDR3 length is 14 residues. Deletions cut 4 bases from V and 3 bases from J, with 14 bases between. CDR1 and CDR2 from the germline V gene are SGHNT and YYREEE (reference sequence). For the CDR3, the DNA is TGTGCCAGCAGCATGGACCGGGCCTTCTACGAGCAGTACTTC. Its protein product is CASSMDRAFYEQYF.

The gene calls are TRBV6-5 and TRBJ2-5, with 9 positions matching TRBD1. The CDR3 sequence is 14 residues long. V was pared by 6 bases and J by 0 bases, with 2 bases of the junction left unmatched. The germline gives CDR1 MNHEY, CDR2 SVGAGI. CDR3 sequence reads: CASRRTGDQETQYF. The CDR3 DNA reads as TGTGCCAGCAGACGGACAGGGGACCAAGAGACCCAGTACTTC.

This clone was detected only once. The chain recombines TRBV7-9 with TRBJ1-2; TRBD1 might be the D (5 bases). Germline V gene sequence: CDR1 SEHNR, CDR2 FQNEAQ (reference sequence). The CDR3 spans 13 residues. Between the trimmed V and J ends, which lost 5 bases and 8 bases, there was a span of 15 bases. CDR3 residues: CASSPGPRLGYTF. CDR3 coding DNA: TGTGCCAGCAGCCCGGGACCTCGCCTGGGCTACACCTTC. Full variable domain (remainder filled in from reference TRBV7-9 and TRBJ1-2): DTGVSQNPRHKITKRGQNVTFRCDPISEHNRLYWYRQTLGQGPEFLTYFQNEAQLEKSRLLSDRFSAERPKGSFSTLEIQRTEQGDSAMYLCASSPGPRLGYTFGSGTRLTVV.

This clone occurred once. The chain carries TRBV7-9 and TRBJ1-5; 10 positions match TRBD1. Losses at the gene ends were 3 bases for V and 5 bases for J; bases not matched to a gene: 4. Germline assignment: CDR1 SEHNR and CDR2 FQNEAQ (reference sequence). The CDR3 totals 15 residues. CDR3 region: CASSFAGTGDQPQHF. The CDR3 DNA follows: TGTGCCAGCAGCTTCGCCGGGACAGGGGATCAGCCCCAGCATTTT.

This sequence joins TRBV19 and TRBJ2-1; 12 bases fit TRBD2. The CDR3 runs to 16 residues. The germline V gene encodes CDR1 LNHDA and CDR2 SQIVND (reference sequence). The V and J ends lost 7 bases and 10 bases, in that order; junction bases with no gene match: 14. CDR3 sequence (DNA): TGTGCCAGTACCTCTAGGACTAGCGGGAACTGGGAGGAGCAGTTCTTC. This sequence encodes CASTSRTSGNWEEQFF.

V gene TRBV7-2 combines with J gene TRBJ2-5; 10 nucleotides agree with TRBD2. CDR3 length: 14 amino acids. CDR1 and CDR2 from the germline V gene are SGHTA and FQGNSA. The junction had 7 bases not matched to a gene; V was cut back by 5 bases and J by 7 bases. CDR3 region: CASSPPGLARTQYF. Written as DNA, the CDR3 is TGTGCCAGCAGCCCCCCGGGACTAGCGCGGACCCAGTACTTC.

This clone has a single count. The chain is built from TRBV7-6 and TRBJ2-7, with TRBD2 matching 11 bases. The length of the CDR3 is 15 residues. Germline V gene sequence: CDR1 SGHVS, CDR2 FNYEAQ. V lost 5 bases and J lost 3; bases outside the gene matches: 6. CDR3 coding DNA: TGTGCCAGCAGCCTTTCGGGGACTAGCGGCTACGAGCAGTACTTC. Translated, it gives CASSLSGTSGYEQYF.

The J gene is TRBJ1-1, the V gene TRBV18; maybe TRBD1 (6 bases). The V gene's germline CDR1 is KGHSH and CDR2 LQKENI. The length of the CDR3 is 17 residues. The germline V and J ends were trimmed by 7 bases and 1 base, with 22 bases remaining between them. CDR3 region: CASWARGRASTNTEAFF. CDR3 in DNA: TGTGCCAGCTGGGCCAGGGGCCGCGCCTCAACGAACACTGAAGCTTTCTTT.

The genes are TRBV28 and TRBJ1-3; TRBD1 agrees at 8 bases. Germline trimming cut 6 bases from V and 2 bases from J; bases unmatched to any gene: 9. CDR1 and CDR2 from the germline V gene are MDHEN and SYDVKM. The CDR3 is 16 residues long. CDR3 region: CASSPTTGGTGNTIYF. For the CDR3, the DNA is TGTGCCAGCAGCCCGACTACAGGGGGAACTGGAAACACCATATATTTT.

On this clone itself: One end of the junction does not line up with germline, which may come from a read error. The chain couples TRBV30 to TRBJ2-4, with 11 bases fitting TRBD2. The CDR3 is 12 residues long. Germline CDR1 reads GTSNPN; CDR2 reads SVGIG (reference sequence). The CDR3 sequence: CAWSVLAGGPHF. The CDR3 region has the DNA TGTGCCTGGAGTGTCTTAGCGGGAGGGCCACACTTC.

This clone showed up just once. CDR3 residues: CATSRGQENQPQHF. The DNA of the CDR3 is TGTGCCACCAGCAGAGGGCAGGAGAATCAGCCCCAGCATTTT. The chain uses TRBV15 and TRBJ1-5; no clear D. CDR3 length: 14 residues. The V end lost 1 base, the J end lost 4 bases, and 8 bases lay between the germline ends. Germline V gene lookup returns CDR1 LNHNV and CDR2 YYDKDF (reference sequence).

V is TRBV5-1 and J is TRBJ1-1, with 7 bases lining up with TRBD1. Germline V gene lookup returns CDR1 SGHRS and CDR2 YFSETQ. V lost 4 bases to trimming and J lost 3 bases; unmatched junction nucleotides: 3. The CDR3 has 13 amino acids. The CDR3 DNA sequence: TGCGCCAGCAGCAGCAGGGGGGACACTGAAGCTTTCTTT. It translates to CASSSRGDTEAFF. Filled out from reference TRBV5-1 and TRBJ1-1, the complete variable domain reads KAGVTQTPRYLIKTRGQQVTLSCSPISGHRSVSWYQQTPGQGLQFLFEYFSETQRNKGNFPGRFSGRQFSNSRSEMNVSTLELGDSALYLCASSSRGDTEAFFGQGTRLTVV.

This clone was recorded only once. The rearrangement links TRBV7-2 to TRBJ1-1, with D unclear. The germline V gene has CDR1 SGHTA and CDR2 FQGNSA. The CDR3 extends over 15 amino acids. Trimming took off 5 bases at V and 5 bases at J, with 18 bases between the two ends. The CDR3 bases are TGTGCCAGCAGCGAGAGGACGCCAGTGGGGACTGAAGCTTTCTTT. Translation: CASSERTPVGTEAFF.

V gene TRBV6-5 combines with J gene TRBJ1-1, with TRBD1 identical over 7 bases. This CDR3 spans 13 amino acids. J was trimmed by 6 bases and V by 7 bases; bases with no gene match: 8. CDR1 and CDR2 from the germline V gene are MNHEY and SVGAGI. CDR3 nucleotides: TGTGCCAGCATGGACAGGAAGTATGCTGAAGCTTTCTTT. It yields the protein CASMDRKYAEAFF.

The chain uses TRBV6-1 and TRBJ1-6; no clear D gene. CDR3 size: 16 residues. The V end lost 4 bases, the J end lost 6 bases, and 16 bases lay between the germline ends. Germline CDR1 is MNHNS and CDR2 is SASEGT. The CDR3 nucleotides read TGTGCCAGCAGTGCCCCGCCCGACGGGATTAATTCACCCCTCCACTTT. Translation gives CASSAPPDGINSPLHF.

The chain carries TRBV19 and TRBJ1-1; maybe TRBD1 (6 bases). Trimming cost V 7 bases and J 5 bases, with 17 bases left between them. The CDR3 is 14 residues long. Germline values: CDR1 LNHDA, CDR2 SQIVND (reference sequence). In nucleotides, the CDR3 is TGTGCCAGTACACAACAGGGTGTTAGAACTGAAGCTTTCTTT. Translating it yields CASTQQGVRTEAFF.

CDR3 DNA: TGTGCCTGGACCCACCCCGAGGTATCCACCGGGGAGCTGTTTTTT. Translating gives CAWTHPEVSTGELFF. The V gene is TRBV30, the J gene TRBJ2-2, with no clear D. Germline V gene lookup returns CDR1 GTSNPN and CDR2 SVGIG (reference sequence). V dropped 4 bases and J dropped 4 bases, with 16 bases sitting between them. The CDR3 spans 15 residues.

The CDR3 nucleotides are TGTGCCAGCAGTGATAGGGCCCTGAACACTGAAGCTTTCTTT. Translated: CASSDRALNTEAFF. This sequence joins TRBV28 and TRBJ1-1; D is uncertain. The V gene lost 5 bases and the J gene lost 0 bases, with 10 bases spanning the gap. CDR1 MDHEN and CDR2 SYDVKM come from the germline V gene. The CDR3 runs to 14 residues.

The chain is built from TRBV19 and TRBJ2-2; 10 bases align to TRBD1. This CDR3 is 14 amino acids long. V shed 6 bases and J 7 bases; nucleotides not matched to a gene: 5. Per germline, CDR1 LNHDA and CDR2 SQIVND (reference sequence). The CDR3 coding sequence is TGTGCCAGTAGGCGGGGACAGGGGCTCGGGGAGCTGTTTTTT. Amino acids: CASRRGQGLGELFF.

The chain is built from TRBV7-2 and TRBJ2-2; maybe TRBD2 (6 bases). This CDR3 region has 18 residues. Per germline, CDR1 SGHTA and CDR2 FQGNSA. The V end was cut by 2 bases, the J end by 5 bases, with 21 bases between. CDR3 region: CASSLNYRDAAGTGELFF. CDR3 bases: TGTGCCAGCAGCTTAAACTACCGGGACGCTGCGGGAACCGGGGAGCTGTTTTTT.

The chain is built from TRBV5-1 and TRBJ2-5; weak D call: TRBD1 (5 bases). The CDR3 is 15 residues long. Trimming pared 4 bases from V and 1 base from J, leaving 14 bases between. Per germline, CDR1 SGHRS and CDR2 YFSETQ. The CDR3 spells CASSAGWGLQETQYF. The CDR3 DNA reads as TGCGCCAGCAGCGCCGGGTGGGGCCTCCAAGAGACCCAGTACTTC.